Presented here are 19 T cell receptor beta chains from one specimen sequenced in a study of shared T cell receptors in the human thymus. The repertoire was sequenced with immunoSEQ multiplex PCR; TCRdb's copy has only in-frame clones and lacks some. Of hundreds of thousands of clones listed, about 90% are singletons. These data are also associated with another study on human thymus T cells.

The sample comprised thymocytes. Receptor source: a boy in the first two years of life with a congenital heart defect.

CDR3 in amino acids: CASSPAWEETQYF. CDR3 DNA sequence: TGTGCCAGCAGTCCCGCATGGGAGGAGACCCAGTACTTC. V usage is TRBV27 and J usage is TRBJ2-5, with a tentative D call TRBD2 (5 bases). Germline CDR1 MNHEY, CDR2 SMNVEV (reference sequence). The CDR3 runs 13 residues. The V and J ends lost 5 bases and 5 bases respectively, with 12 bases between them.

This clone was seen more than once but under ten times. The rearrangement links TRBV4-3 to TRBJ2-7, with D possibly being TRBD1 (6 bases). Germline loops: CDR1 LGHNA, CDR2 YSLEER. The CDR3 has 15 residues. V dropped 4 bases and J dropped 3 bases, with 16 bases sitting between them. This CDR3 reads CASSPGQWGDYEQYF. The DNA of the CDR3 is TGCGCCAGCAGCCCCGGACAGTGGGGAGACTACGAGCAGTACTTC.

This clone showed up just once. The chain links TRBV27 to TRBJ2-3; D is perhaps TRBD2 (6 bases). The V end lost 2 bases, the J end lost 1 base, and 13 bases lay between the germline ends. The CDR3 spans 16 residues. The germline gives CDR1 MNHEY, CDR2 SMNVEV (reference sequence). The CDR3 DNA reads TGTGCCAGCAGTTTAGTGGGCAGGGAGGGCACAGATACGCAGTATTTT. Protein: CASSLVGREGTDTQYF.

This sequence joins TRBV25-1 and TRBJ2-2; 14 nucleotides agree with TRBD2. Per the germline V gene, CDR1 is MGHDK and CDR2 is SYGVNS. CDR3 length equals 17 residues. The J segment lost 6 bases and the V segment lost 3 bases, leaving 6 bases of the junction unmatched. The CDR3 DNA follows: TGTGCCAGCAGTGACCAGGGACTAGCGGGAGAGGCCGGGGAGCTGTTTTTT. It is translated as CASSDQGLAGEAGELFF.

The rearrangement joins TRBV2 to TRBJ2-3, with a weak D call TRBD1 (5 bases). The CDR3 is 15 residues long. With 4 bases removed from V and 2 bases from J, the gap between germline ends came to 13 bases. The germline gives CDR1 SNHLY, CDR2 FYNNEI. In DNA, the CDR3 is TGTGCCAGCAGTGCTCGGTGGGGCGACACAGATACGCAGTATTTT. This codes for CASSARWGDTDTQYF.

This chain uses TRBV20-1 with TRBJ1-3; D is undetermined. This CDR3 has 11 amino acids. The V gene's germline CDR1 is DFQATT and CDR2 SNEGSKA (reference sequence). CDR3 in amino acids: CSPRSGNTIYF. CDR3 sequence (DNA): TGCAGCCCCCGTTCTGGAAACACCATATATTTT.

V is TRBV5-4 and J is TRBJ2-3; TRBD1 matches 7 bases. The germline gives CDR1 SGHNT, CDR2 YYREEE (reference sequence). The CDR3 runs 14 residues. V was pared by 4 bases and J by 3 bases, with 5 bases of the junction left unmatched. DNA of the CDR3: TGTGCCAGCAGCCAGAGCAGGGGGACAGATACGCAGTATTTT. It codes for CASSQSRGTDTQYF.

This clone was recorded only once. This chain connects TRBV9 to TRBJ1-2; 9 bases line up with TRBD1. Germline V lookup: CDR1 SGDLS, CDR2 YYNGEE. Germline trimming cut 2 bases from V and 4 bases from J; bases unmatched to any gene: 15. The CDR3 has 18 amino acids. CDR3 sequence: CASSVNRGQGATGYGYTF. The CDR3, as DNA: TGTGCCAGCAGCGTGAACAGGGGGCAGGGGGCGACTGGCTATGGCTACACCTTC.

This chain connects TRBV6-5 to TRBJ2-5; 11 positions match TRBD2. In germline, CDR1 is MNHEY, CDR2 SVGAGI. This CDR3 has 13 amino acids. J gave up 5 bases and V 7 bases, and 3 bases lay outside the gene matches. CDR3 sequence (DNA): TGTGCCAGCACACTAGCGGGAGATGAGACCCAGTACTTC. As protein: CASTLAGDETQYF.

The count of this clone is one. V and J are TRBV4-2 and TRBJ1-2, with D perhaps matching TRBD1 (5 bases). CDR1 LGHNA and CDR2 YNFKEQ come from the germline V gene. The CDR3 has 18 residues. Trimming shortened V by 1 base and J by 4 bases, and 22 bases separated the two germline ends. CDR3 DNA: TGTGCCAGCAGCCAAGTCCTACTATTCACAGGCTTTTCCTATGGCTACACCTTC. Its translation is CASSQVLLFTGFSYGYTF.

This clone was counted a few times. The V call is TRBV5-6, the J call TRBJ1-3, with D possibly being TRBD1 (6 bases). The CDR3 covers 18 residues. Trimming left V 2 bases short and J 0 bases short, with 18 bases between. Germline V gene lookup returns CDR1 SGHDT and CDR2 YYEEEE. The CDR3 DNA reads as TGTGCCAGCAGCTTCACCAATGGGGGGGCCGACTCTGGAAACACCATATATTTT. Translated, it gives CASSFTNGGADSGNTIYF. The whole variable domain, remainder taken from reference TRBV5-6 and TRBJ1-3, is DAGVTQSPTHLIKTRGQQVTLRCSPKSGHDTVSWYQQALGQGPQFIFQYYEEEERQRGNFPDRFSGHQFPNYSSELNVNALLLGDSALYLCASSFTNGGADSGNTIYFGEGSWLTVV.

This clone was counted a single time. This chain connects TRBV7-6 to TRBJ2-7; D ambiguous. The CDR3 consists of 11 residues. The ends were cut back, 1 base at V and 6 bases at J, with 4 bases in the middle. Germline V gene sequence: CDR1 SGHVS, CDR2 FNYEAQ. The CDR3 is CASSLVGEQYF. The CDR3 DNA follows: TGTGCCAGCAGCTTAGTCGGCGAGCAGTACTTC.

The genes are TRBV7-2 and TRBJ2-1; D may be TRBD1 (6 bases). Looked up from germline, CDR1 is SGHTA and CDR2 is FQGNSA. Trimming left V 6 bases short and J 4 bases short, with 19 bases between. The CDR3 has 16 residues. CDR3 protein: CASRTDTGTVYNEQFF. CDR3 nucleotides: TGTGCCAGCAGGACTGACACAGGGACGGTATACAATGAGCAGTTCTTC.

This clone has a single count. At one of its ends the junction is not consistent with the germline gene, which may arise from a read error. The chain employs TRBV14 and TRBJ2-7; possible D gene TRBD2, 5 bases. CDR1 and CDR2 from the germline V gene are SGHDN and FVKESK. CDR3 length: 14 residues. CDR3 nucleotides: TGTGCCAGCAGCCAAGGGAGGCTCCAGGACGAGCAGTGCTTC. Protein: CASSQGRLQDEQCF. The variable domain in full, with the rest retrieved from reference TRBV14 and TRBJ2-7, is EAGVTQFPSHSVIEKGQTVTLRCDPISGHDNLYWYRRVMGKEIKFLLHFVKESKQDESGMPNNRFLAERTGGTYSTLKVQPAELEDSGVYFCASSQGRLQDEQCFGPGTRLTVT.

CDR3 residues: CSDRQGAGTEAFF. In DNA, the CDR3 is TGCAGCGATCGACAGGGGGCCGGCACTGAAGCTTTCTTT. The gene calls are TRBV29-1 and TRBJ1-1; 10 positions match TRBD1. The CDR3 spans 13 residues. The trim removed 7 bases at V and 4 bases at J, leaving 6 bases unmatched. Germline assignment: CDR1 SQVTM and CDR2 ANQGSEA.

This chain connects TRBV27 to TRBJ2-4; weak D call: TRBD1 (5 bases). The V and J ends lost 5 bases and 2 bases respectively, with 19 bases between them. Germline values: CDR1 MNHEY, CDR2 SMNVEV (reference sequence). The CDR3 totals 17 residues. This CDR3 reads CASSAAQGRVPKNIQYF. CDR3 DNA sequence: TGTGCCAGCAGTGCGGCTCAGGGCAGGGTTCCCAAAAACATTCAGTACTTC.

This chain joins TRBV4-1 and TRBJ1-5; D not certain. Trimming pared 4 bases from V and 5 bases from J, leaving 12 bases between. The CDR3 consists of 14 residues. Germline lookup yields CDR1 MGHRA and CDR2 YSYEKL. CDR3 DNA: TGCGCCAGCAGCCGAGGATTGTTGGATCAGCCCCAGCATTTT. This codes for CASSRGLLDQPQHF.

The chain joins TRBV2 to TRBJ2-1; 9 bases line up with TRBD1. The V segment lost 8 bases and the J segment 7 bases; nucleotides outside the gene matches: 9. Germline CDR1 is SNHLY and CDR2 is FYNNEI. The CDR3 totals 14 residues. CDR3 in amino acids: CASGGDRVYNEQFF. In nucleotides, the CDR3 is TGTGCCAGCGGGGGGGACAGGGTTTATAATGAGCAGTTCTTC.

The chain is built from TRBV10-3 and TRBJ2-5; a weak D match, TRBD1 (5 bases). V lost 6 bases, J lost 2 bases, and 16 bases lay in between. The CDR3 has 15 residues. Germline assignment: CDR1 ENHRY and CDR2 SYGVKD. The CDR3 nucleotides read TGTGCCATCAGCAGGGTGGGCTCCGCACAAGAGACCCAGTACTTC. It encodes CAISRVGSAQETQYF.